One sample yielded the 8 T cell receptor beta chains listed below, sequenced in a study of OX40 agonist ivuxolimab in advanced cancers. Libraries were prepared by immunoSEQ multiplex PCR; TCRdb keeps only in-frame clonotypes and omits some of them. The data contain roughly 75,000 clones, around 91% of them seen just once; the ten biggest clones take up around 6.5%. Here the sequenced sample was CD4+ or CD8+ T cells sorted from blood, taken in a trial of the OX40 agonist ivuxolimab. Receptor source: an adult with an advanced solid tumor such as melanoma, head and neck, liver or kidney cancer.

The chain carries TRBV28 and TRBJ2-6; 7 bases are a match to TRBD1. V shed 6 bases and J 0 bases; nucleotides not matched to a gene: 5. CDR1 is MDHEN and CDR2 is SYDVKM in the germline V gene. This CDR3 is 16 amino acids long. CDR3 sequence (DNA): TGTGCCAGCAGGATCGGGACAGCCTCTGGGGCCAACGTCCTGACTTTC. It translates to CASRIGTASGANVLTF.

This rearrangement joins TRBV5-1 to TRBJ1-1, with D maybe TRBD1 (5 bases). Germline loops: CDR1 SGHRS, CDR2 YFSETQ. The CDR3 runs to 15 residues. Trimming took off 3 bases at V and 1 base at J, with 13 bases between the two ends. The CDR3 loop is CASSSWGGTNTEAFF. The CDR3 DNA sequence: TGCGCCAGCAGCTCCTGGGGTGGGACGAACACTGAAGCTTTCTTT.

CDR3 loop: CASSGRDNSYEQYF. The CDR3 nucleotides read TGTGCCAGCAGCGGCCGGGACAACTCCTACGAGCAGTACTTC. The chain couples TRBV9 to TRBJ2-7; possibly TRBD1 for D (6 bases). Germline CDR1 reads SGDLS; CDR2 reads YYNGEE. The V and J ends lost 3 bases and 0 bases respectively, with 10 bases between them. The CDR3 loop spans 14 amino acids.

The chain combines TRBV7-2 with TRBJ1-5; D ambiguous. CDR3 length: 15 residues. V lost 1 base, J lost 1 base, and 8 bases lay in between. Germline CDR1 and CDR2: SGHTA and FQGNSA. Here the CDR3 DNA reads TGTGCCAGCAGCTTAGTAGGAGGCAGCAATCAGCCCCAGCATTTT. Encoded protein: CASSLVGGSNQPQHF.

The rearrangement uses TRBV27 and TRBJ2-2; 9 bases agree with TRBD1. Germline CDR1 and CDR2: MNHEY and SMNVEV (reference sequence). Trimming removed 5 bases from V and 2 bases from J; junction bases left unmatched: 6. The CDR3 spans 16 residues. In DNA form, the CDR3 reads TGTGCCAGCAGTCACCGACAGGGGGTTAACACCGGGGAGCTGTTTTTT. This codes for CASSHRQGVNTGELFF.

The chain is built from TRBV7-3 and TRBJ2-2; 10 positions match TRBD2. CDR3 length: 16 residues. V lost 2 bases to trimming and J lost 7 bases; unmatched junction nucleotides: 7. Looked up from germline, CDR1 is SGHTA and CDR2 is FQGTGA. CDR3 DNA sequence: TGTGCCAGCAGCTTAGGGGGACTAGCGAGGGTCGGGGAGCTGTTTTTT. Translating gives CASSLGGLARVGELFF.

The CDR3 DNA is TGTGCCAGCAGCTACGGACAGGGGAGGATATACGAGCAGTACTTC. Translation gives CASSYGQGRIYEQYF. V usage is TRBV5-4 and J usage is TRBJ2-7; TRBD1 matches at 9 bases. CDR3 length: 15 residues. The V gene end was trimmed by 3 bases and the J gene end by 4 bases; junction bases not matched to a gene: 8. Germline-derived CDR1 and CDR2 are SGHNT and YYREEE (reference sequence).

The chain couples TRBV27 to TRBJ2-1; maybe TRBD1 (6 bases). Trimming took off 5 bases at V and 8 bases at J, with 10 bases between the two ends. The germline V gene has CDR1 MNHEY and CDR2 SMNVEV (reference sequence). This CDR3 is built from 12 residues. The CDR3 spells CASSTGWDEQFF. The CDR3 DNA follows: TGTGCCAGCAGTACAGGGTGGGATGAGCAGTTCTTC.